A single sample gave rise to the 27 T cell receptor beta chains below, sequenced in a study of radiation and T cells in renal cell carcinoma. Described time point: baseline pretreatment blood. Treatment here: 15 Gy SBRT to primary tumor, nephrectomy 4 weeks later. Profiled with immunoSEQ multiplex PCR; TCRdb holds only in-frame clones, not every one. The sample yields tens of thousands of clones, nearly 80% seen once. The sample consisted of blood, taken from a patient whose treatment included radiotherapy and nephrectomy. These receptors came from a man in his 60s with renal cell carcinoma.

The chain combines TRBV4-1 with TRBJ1-2; no clear D gene. CDR3 size: 15 residues. Germline V CDR1 and CDR2: MGHRA, YSYEKL. Trimming took 0 bases from V and 2 from J, leaving 10 bases between them. The chain's CDR3 is CASSQDSQVNYGYTF. CDR3 DNA sequence: TGCGCCAGCAGCCAAGATTCCCAAGTAAACTATGGCTACACCTTC.

This chain joins TRBV7-9 and TRBJ2-7; 8 bases are shared with TRBD1. V shed 1 base and J 5 bases; nucleotides not matched to a gene: 10. CDR1 and CDR2 from the germline V gene are SEHNR and FQNEAQ (reference sequence). CDR3 size: 16 residues. In nucleotides, the CDR3 is TGTGCCAGCAGCTTAGACGGTGGCAGGGGGCGGAACGAGCAGTACTTC. It codes for CASSLDGGRGRNEQYF.

The chain is built from TRBV29-1 and TRBJ1-2; D is perhaps TRBD1 (5 bases). The CDR3 is 12 amino acids. Germline-derived CDR1 and CDR2 are SQVTM and ANQGSEA. V lost 7 bases to trimming and J lost 3 bases, with 12 bases between them. The CDR3 reads CSAEGTDYGYTF. The CDR3 DNA is TGCAGCGCCGAGGGGACGGACTATGGCTACACCTTC.

V usage is TRBV7-7 and J usage is TRBJ2-1; D remains ambiguous. CDR3 size: 14 residues. Germline CDR1 SSHAT, CDR2 FNYEAQ (reference sequence). V lost 1 base, J lost 4 bases, and 8 bases lay in between. The CDR3 DNA reads TGTGCCAGCAGCTTAGGGGAAAAATACAATGAGCAGTTCTTC. Protein sequence: CASSLGEKYNEQFF.

The chain couples TRBV5-1 to TRBJ2-3; TRBD1 might be the D (6 bases). The CDR3 totals 16 residues. CDR1 is SGHRS, CDR2 YFSETQ, per germline. Trimming stripped 1 base from V and 3 bases from J, with 15 bases between. CDR3 protein: CASSLTTGSWTDTQYF. Here the CDR3 DNA reads TGCGCCAGCAGCTTGACAACAGGGTCATGGACAGATACGCAGTATTTT.

V and J are TRBV5-1 and TRBJ2-6; TRBD1 matches at 9 bases. The V and J ends lost 4 bases and 0 bases, in that order; junction bases with no gene match: 8. CDR1 is SGHRS, CDR2 YFSETQ, per germline. The CDR3 extends over 18 amino acids. CDR3 sequence: CASSLGQGLSSGANVLTF. As DNA, the CDR3 is TGCGCCAGCAGCCTGGGACAGGGCCTATCCTCTGGGGCCAACGTCCTGACTTTC. Full variable domain (rest looked up from reference TRBV5-1 and TRBJ2-6): KAGVTQTPRYLIKTRGQQVTLSCSPISGHRSVSWYQQTPGQGLQFLFEYFSETQRNKGNFPGRFSGRQFSNSRSEMNVSTLELGDSALYLCASSLGQGLSSGANVLTFGAGSRLTVL.

V is TRBV25-1 and J is TRBJ2-5, with D possibly being TRBD1 (5 bases). Matching the DNA end better, TRBJ2-7 makes the J call doubtful. This CDR3 spans 12 amino acids. Germline CDR1 is MGHDK and CDR2 is SYGVNS. CDR3: CASSWAGNEQYF. The CDR3 DNA follows: TGTGCCAGCAGTTGGGCAGGGAACGAGCAGTACTTC.

This rearrangement joins TRBV5-1 to TRBJ1-5; TRBD1 matches at 9 bases. This CDR3 has 17 amino acids. Germline trimming cut 4 bases from V and 2 bases from J; bases unmatched to any gene: 10. The germline V gene encodes CDR1 SGHRS and CDR2 YFSETQ. CDR3 nucleotides: TGCGCCAGCAGCCCGGGACAGGGAGGAGGCGGCAATCAGCCCCAGCATTTT. Translated, it gives CASSPGQGGGGNQPQHF.

The rearrangement links TRBV7-3 to TRBJ1-6; 7 nucleotides match TRBD1. V gave up 5 bases and J gave up 10 bases; unmatched junction bases: 5. The germline V gene has CDR1 SGHTA and CDR2 FQGTGA. The length of the CDR3 is 13 residues. This chain's CDR3 is CASSQTQGSPLHF. CDR3 DNA: TGTGCCAGCAGCCAGACACAGGGGTCACCCCTCCACTTT.

This clone was seen a single time. The rearrangement joins TRBV4-1 to TRBJ1-2, with 7 bases lining up with TRBD1. V shed 4 bases, J shed 7 bases, and the junction held 9 bases outside the gene matches. CDR3 length: 14 amino acids. Germline V gene lookup returns CDR1 MGHRA and CDR2 YSYEKL. CDR3 residues: CASSPQTGIGGYTF. CDR3 nucleotide sequence: TGCGCCAGCAGCCCGCAGACAGGGATCGGTGGCTACACCTTC.

This chain connects TRBV6-5 to TRBJ2-7; a possible D gene is TRBD2 (6 bases). The CDR3 sequence is 13 residues long. Deletions cut 8 bases from V and 3 bases from J, with 14 bases between. CDR1 and CDR2 (germline): MNHEY, SVGAGI. CDR3 sequence: CASVGGGIYEQYF. In DNA, the CDR3 is TGTGCCAGCGTCGGTGGCGGGATCTACGAGCAGTACTTC.

V gene TRBV15 combines with J gene TRBJ2-7; weak D call: TRBD1 (6 bases). The CDR3 is made up of 14 amino acids. CDR1 and CDR2 from the germline V gene are LNHNV and YYDKDF (reference sequence). The V and J ends lost 4 bases and 2 bases respectively, with 12 bases between them. The CDR3 nucleotides read TGTGCCACCAGCACGACAGGAAAGCCCTACGAGCAGTACTTC. It yields the protein CATSTTGKPYEQYF.

The chain links TRBV7-3 to TRBJ2-3; D not certain. The V and J ends lost 1 base and 4 bases respectively, with 12 bases between them. In germline, CDR1 is SGHTA, CDR2 FQGTGA. The CDR3 spans 15 residues. The CDR3 loop reads CASSLSSSQSDTQYF. DNA of the CDR3: TGTGCCAGCAGCTTAAGTTCCTCACAGTCAGATACGCAGTATTTT.

The chain couples TRBV5-4 to TRBJ1-2; no reliable D call. The CDR3 totals 14 residues. Germline values: CDR1 SGHNT, CDR2 YYREEE (reference sequence). V gave up 4 bases and J gave up 7 bases, with 17 bases separating them. The CDR3 DNA reads as TGTGCCAGCAGCGCGACGAGCCTTATGGGTGGCTACACCTTC. This encodes CASSATSLMGGYTF.

This sequence joins TRBV5-1 and TRBJ2-3; the match to TRBD1 covers 11 bases. The junction had 4 bases not matched to a gene; V was cut back by 7 bases and J by 3 bases. The CDR3 is 14 amino acids. Germline-derived CDR1 and CDR2 are SGHRS and YFSETQ. The CDR3 coding sequence is TGCGCCAGCGGACAGGGGGCGGGGACAGATACGCAGTATTTT. It is translated as CASGQGAGTDTQYF.

The CDR3 spells CASSLPWGNTEAFF. The CDR3 nucleotides are TGTGCCAGCAGCTTGCCTTGGGGGAACACTGAAGCTTTCTTT. V and J are TRBV11-1 and TRBJ1-1; D call uncertain. With 3 bases removed from V and 1 base from J, the gap between germline ends came to 9 bases. This CDR3 contains 14 residues. In germline, CDR1 is SGHAT, CDR2 FQDESV (reference sequence).

The chain employs TRBV21-1 and TRBJ2-2; TRBD1, the table's D call, was not compared with the DNA. TRBV21-1 is reported as a pseudogene. The CDR3 spans 17 residues. The CDR3 DNA follows: TGTGCCAGCAGCAAACCGACACAGAAAATCAGGGCCGGGGAGCTGTTTTTT. This sequence encodes CASSKPTQKIRAGELFF.

The chain joins TRBV10-1 to TRBJ1-2; the D gene is possibly TRBD1 (5 bases). V was shortened by 4 bases and J by 1 base, with 10 bases between the two germline ends. The CDR3 length is 14 residues. The germline V gene encodes CDR1 WNHNN and CDR2 SYGVQD (reference sequence). This CDR3 is CASSAQGFNYGYTF. Written as DNA, the CDR3 is TGCGCCAGCAGTGCTCAGGGATTTAACTATGGCTACACCTTC.

This clone was seen only once. This chain connects TRBV5-1 to TRBJ1-2; TRBD1 agrees at 10 bases. The V and J ends lost 0 bases and 6 bases, in that order; junction bases with no gene match: 2. The CDR3 is 14 amino acids. Germline CDR1 reads SGHRS; CDR2 reads YFSETQ. The DNA for the CDR3 is TGCGCCAGCAGCTTGGAGGACAGGGGGGATGGCTACACCTTC. It translates to CASSLEDRGDGYTF. Complete variable domain (other parts from reference TRBV5-1 and TRBJ1-2): KAGVTQTPRYLIKTRGQQVTLSCSPISGHRSVSWYQQTPGQGLQFLFEYFSETQRNKGNFPGRFSGRQFSNSRSEMNVSTLELGDSALYLCASSLEDRGDGYTFGSGTRLTVV.

This chain links TRBV10-3 with TRBJ2-7; D is uncertain. Germline assignment: CDR1 ENHRY and CDR2 SYGVKD. Trimming pared 4 bases from V and 4 bases from J, leaving 11 bases between. The CDR3 sequence is 13 residues long. CDR3 nucleotide sequence: TGTGCCATCAGTGTAGGGCAGAAATACGAGCAGTACTTC. This sequence encodes CAISVGQKYEQYF.

The chain joins TRBV5-1 to TRBJ2-4; D might be TRBD1 or TRBD2, each matching 5 bases. V was shortened by 4 bases and J by 0 bases, with 11 bases between the two germline ends. CDR3 length equals 15 residues. Per the germline V gene, CDR1 is SGHRS and CDR2 is YFSETQ. CDR3 region: CASSPGPLAKNIQYF. CDR3 sequence (DNA): TGCGCCAGCAGCCCGGGGCCCTTAGCCAAAAACATTCAGTACTTC.

The CDR3 DNA follows: TGTGCCAGCAGTCCCGGGCCCCAGTATCCATACAATGAGCAGTTCTTC. This sequence encodes CASSPGPQYPYNEQFF. The chain employs TRBV7-8 and TRBJ2-1; D unresolved. V shed 6 bases and J shed 4 bases, with 19 bases lying between them. The CDR3 runs 16 residues. Germline loops: CDR1 SGHVS, CDR2 FQNEAQ.

CDR3 DNA: TGTGCCAGCAGCGCCGGACTGTTGGGGCAGTACTTC. Amino acid sequence: CASSAGLLGQYF. The V gene is TRBV5-4, the J gene TRBJ2-7; tentatively, D is TRBD2 (5 bases). The CDR3 sequence is 12 residues long. CDR1 and CDR2 (germline): SGHNT, YYREEE (reference sequence). V was clipped by 4 bases and J by 9 bases, with 14 bases between them.

The rearrangement links TRBV19 to TRBJ1-5; D perhaps matches TRBD1 (6 bases). The CDR3 is made up of 16 amino acids. Germline V gene lookup returns CDR1 LNHDA and CDR2 SQIVND (reference sequence). With 6 bases removed from V and 6 bases from J, the gap between germline ends came to 21 bases. This chain's CDR3 is CASSLSRGGWGQPQHF. CDR3 nucleotides: TGTGCCAGTAGCCTCTCTCGGGGGGGCTGGGGTCAGCCCCAGCATTTT. The whole variable domain, filled in from reference TRBV19 and TRBJ1-5, reads DGGITQSPKYLFRKEGQNVTLSCEQNLNHDAMYWYRQDPGQGLRLIYYSQIVNDFQKGDIAEGYSVSREKKESFPLTVTSAQKNPTAFYLCASSLSRGGWGQPQHFGDGTRLSIL.

This clone was counted a few times. This chain links TRBV19 with TRBJ1-2, with D possibly being TRBD1 (6 bases). The V end lost 1 base, the J end lost 1 base, and 7 bases lay between the germline ends. The CDR3 consists of 14 residues. Germline V lookup: CDR1 LNHDA, CDR2 SQIVND (reference sequence). This chain's CDR3 is CASSIAGVNYGYTF. Here the CDR3 DNA reads TGTGCCAGTAGTATAGCAGGGGTTAACTATGGCTACACCTTC. Variable domain in full (rest from reference TRBV19 and TRBJ1-2): DGGITQSPKYLFRKEGQNVTLSCEQNLNHDAMYWYRQDPGQGLRLIYYSQIVNDFQKGDIAEGYSVSREKKESFPLTVTSAQKNPTAFYLCASSIAGVNYGYTFGSGTRLTVV.

On this clone itself: Germline and junction disagree at one end, which may indicate a read error. V and J are TRBV6-1 and TRBJ1-1; no definite D call. The CDR3 extends over 11 amino acids. CDR1 is MNHNS, CDR2 SASEGT, per germline. The CDR3 loop is CASRLYTDAFF. The DNA for the CDR3 is TGTGCCAGCAGATTATACACTGATGCTTTCTTT.

Regarding this clone: One junction end disagrees with the germline gene, perhaps due to a read error. The same CDR3 arises from other DNA sequences in this sample as well. The chain joins TRBV4-3 to TRBJ2-3; the match to TRBD2 covers 7 bases. Germline V lookup: CDR1 LGHNA, CDR2 YSLEER. The CDR3 is 17 amino acids. CDR3 bases: TGCGCCAGTAGCCAAGTCAAGGGAGCGGGGACCACAGATACGCAGTATTTT. Its protein is CASSQVKGAGTTDTQYF.